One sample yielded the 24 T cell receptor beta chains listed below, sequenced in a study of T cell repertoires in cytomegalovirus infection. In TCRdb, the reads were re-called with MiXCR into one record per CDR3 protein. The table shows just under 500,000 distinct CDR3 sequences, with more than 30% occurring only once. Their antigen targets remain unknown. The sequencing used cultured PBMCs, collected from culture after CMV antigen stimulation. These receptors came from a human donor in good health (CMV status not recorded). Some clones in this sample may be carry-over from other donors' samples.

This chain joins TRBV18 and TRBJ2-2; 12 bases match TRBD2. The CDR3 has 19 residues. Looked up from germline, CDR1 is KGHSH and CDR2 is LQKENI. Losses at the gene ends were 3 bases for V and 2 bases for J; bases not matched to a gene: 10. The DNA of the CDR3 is TGTGCCAGCTCACCGAAGAACCCTAGCGGGAGGGCCAACACCGGGGAGCTGTTTTTT. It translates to CASSPKNPSGRANTGELFF.

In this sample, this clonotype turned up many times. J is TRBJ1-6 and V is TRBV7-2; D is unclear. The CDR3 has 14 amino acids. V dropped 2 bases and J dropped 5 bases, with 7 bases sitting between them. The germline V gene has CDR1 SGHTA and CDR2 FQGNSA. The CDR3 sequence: CASSLKRDNSPLHF. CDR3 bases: TGTGCCAGCAGCTTAAAGAGAGATAATTCACCCCTCCACTTT. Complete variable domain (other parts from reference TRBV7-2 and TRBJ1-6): GAGVSQSPSNKVTEKGKDVELRCDPISGHTALYWYRQSLGQGLEFLIYFQGNSAPDKSGLPSDRFSAERTGGSVSTLTIQRTQQEDSAVYLCASSLKRDNSPLHFGNGTRLTVT.

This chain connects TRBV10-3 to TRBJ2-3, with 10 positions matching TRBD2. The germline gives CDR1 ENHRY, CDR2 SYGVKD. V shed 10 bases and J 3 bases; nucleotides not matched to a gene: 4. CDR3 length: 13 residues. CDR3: CANSGRYTDTQYF. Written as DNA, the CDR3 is TGTGCCAATAGCGGGAGGTATACAGATACGCAGTATTTT.

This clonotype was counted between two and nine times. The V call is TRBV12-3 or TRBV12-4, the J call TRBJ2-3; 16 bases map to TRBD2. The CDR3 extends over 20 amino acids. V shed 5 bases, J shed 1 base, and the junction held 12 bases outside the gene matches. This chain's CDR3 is CASSRGGGLAGGPGTDTQYF. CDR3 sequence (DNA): TGTGCCAGCAGTCGAGGGGGGGGACTAGCGGGAGGGCCAGGCACAGATACGCAGTATTTT.

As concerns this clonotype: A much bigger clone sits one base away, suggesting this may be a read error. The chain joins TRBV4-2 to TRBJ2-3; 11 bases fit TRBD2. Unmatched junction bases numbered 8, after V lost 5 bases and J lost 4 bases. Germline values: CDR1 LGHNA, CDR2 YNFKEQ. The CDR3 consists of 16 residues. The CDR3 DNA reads TGTGCCAGCAGCTTGCGACCGGGACTAGCGGCAGATACGCAGTATTTT. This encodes CASSLRPGLAADTQYF.

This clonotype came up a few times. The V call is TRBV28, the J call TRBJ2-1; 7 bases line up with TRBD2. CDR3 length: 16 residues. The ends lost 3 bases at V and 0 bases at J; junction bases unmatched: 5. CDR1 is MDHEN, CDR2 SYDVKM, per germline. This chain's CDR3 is CASSLTSPVSYNEQFF. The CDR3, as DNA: TGTGCCAGCAGTTTGACTAGCCCTGTCTCCTACAATGAGCAGTTCTTC.

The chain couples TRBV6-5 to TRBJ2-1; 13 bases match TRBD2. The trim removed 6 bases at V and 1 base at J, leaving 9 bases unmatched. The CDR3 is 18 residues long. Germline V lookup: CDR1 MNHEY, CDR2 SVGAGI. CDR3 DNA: TGTGCCAGCAGCAAAGTGGAGGGACTAGCGGGATCCTACAATGAGCAGTTCTTC. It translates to CASSKVEGLAGSYNEQFF.

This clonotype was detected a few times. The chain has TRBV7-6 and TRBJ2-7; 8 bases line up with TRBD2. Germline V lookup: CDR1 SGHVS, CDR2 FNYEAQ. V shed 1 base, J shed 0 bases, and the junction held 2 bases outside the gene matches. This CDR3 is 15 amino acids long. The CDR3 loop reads CASSLVAGSSYEQYV. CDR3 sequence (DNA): TGTGCCAGCAGCTTAGTAGCGGGAAGCTCCTACGAGCAGTACGTC.

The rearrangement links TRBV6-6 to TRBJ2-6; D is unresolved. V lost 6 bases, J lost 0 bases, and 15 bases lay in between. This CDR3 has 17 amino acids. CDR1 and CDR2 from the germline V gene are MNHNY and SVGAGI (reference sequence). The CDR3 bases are TGTGCCAGCAGAAGAGCATCCACCCGCTCTGGGGCCAACGTCCTGACTTTC. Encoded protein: CASRRASTRSGANVLTF.

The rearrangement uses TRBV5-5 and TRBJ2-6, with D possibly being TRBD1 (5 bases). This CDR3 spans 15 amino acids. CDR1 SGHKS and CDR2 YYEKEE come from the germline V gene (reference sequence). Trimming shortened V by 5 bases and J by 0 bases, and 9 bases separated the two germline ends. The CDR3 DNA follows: TGTGCCAGCAGTATAGGGGACTCTGGGGCCAACGTCCTGACTTTC. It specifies CASSIGDSGANVLTF. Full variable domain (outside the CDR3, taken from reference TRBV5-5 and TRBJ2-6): DAGVTQSPTHLIKTRGQQVTLRCSPISGHKSVSWYQQVLGQGPQFIFQYYEKEERGRGNFPDRFSARQFPNYSSELNVNALLLGDSALYLCASSIGDSGANVLTFGAGSRLTVL.

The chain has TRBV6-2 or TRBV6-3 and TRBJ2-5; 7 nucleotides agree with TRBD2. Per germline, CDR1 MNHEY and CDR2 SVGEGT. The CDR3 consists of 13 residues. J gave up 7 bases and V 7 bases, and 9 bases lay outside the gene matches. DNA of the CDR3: TGTGCCAGCAACCAGAGACTAGCCGGGACCCAGTACTTC. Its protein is CASNQRLAGTQYF.

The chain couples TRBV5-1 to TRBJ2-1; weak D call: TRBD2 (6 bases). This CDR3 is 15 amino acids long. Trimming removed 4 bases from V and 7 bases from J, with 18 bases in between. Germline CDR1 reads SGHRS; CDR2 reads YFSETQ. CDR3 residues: CASSTGSLLGNEQFF. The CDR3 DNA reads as TGCGCCAGCAGCACCGGGAGCCTCCTCGGGAATGAGCAGTTCTTC. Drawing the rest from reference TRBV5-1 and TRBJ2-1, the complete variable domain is KAGVTQTPRYLIKTRGQQVTLSCSPISGHRSVSWYQQTPGQGLQFLFEYFSETQRNKGNFPGRFSGRQFSNSRSEMNVSTLELGDSALYLCASSTGSLLGNEQFFGPGTRLTVL.

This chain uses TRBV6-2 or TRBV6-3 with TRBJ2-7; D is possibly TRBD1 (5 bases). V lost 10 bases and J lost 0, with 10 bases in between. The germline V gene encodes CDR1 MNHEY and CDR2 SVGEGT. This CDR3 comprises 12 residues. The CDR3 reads CATRTSSYEQYF. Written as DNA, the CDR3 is TGTGCCACCAGGACAAGCTCCTACGAGCAGTACTTC.

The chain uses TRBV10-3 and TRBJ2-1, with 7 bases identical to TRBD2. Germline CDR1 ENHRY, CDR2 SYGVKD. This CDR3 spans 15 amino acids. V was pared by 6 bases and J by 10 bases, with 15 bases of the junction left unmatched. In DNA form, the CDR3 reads TGTGCCATCAGCGATTCTAGCGGCCCAACATTCGAGCAGTTCTTC. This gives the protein CAISDSSGPTFEQFF.

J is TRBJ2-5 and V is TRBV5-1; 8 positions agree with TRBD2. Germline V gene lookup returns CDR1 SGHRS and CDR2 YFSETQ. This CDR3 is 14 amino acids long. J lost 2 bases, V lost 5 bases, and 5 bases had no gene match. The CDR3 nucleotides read TGCGCCAGCAGTACGACTAGCGCTCAAGAGACCCAGTACTTC. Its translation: CASSTTSAQETQYF.

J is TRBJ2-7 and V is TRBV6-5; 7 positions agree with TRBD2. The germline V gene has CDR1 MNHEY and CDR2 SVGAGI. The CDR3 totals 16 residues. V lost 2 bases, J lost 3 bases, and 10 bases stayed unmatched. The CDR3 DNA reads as TGTGCCAGCAGTTACGGGGGACTACCAAGAGTCTACGAGCAGTACTTC. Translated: CASSYGGLPRVYEQYF.

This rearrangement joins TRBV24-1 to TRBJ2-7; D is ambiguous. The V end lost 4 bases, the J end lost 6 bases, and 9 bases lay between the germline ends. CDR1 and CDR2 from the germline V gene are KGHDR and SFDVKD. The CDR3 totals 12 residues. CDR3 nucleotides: TGTGCCACCAGTGAACGGTTCGGCGAGCAGTACTTC. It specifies CATSERFGEQYF.

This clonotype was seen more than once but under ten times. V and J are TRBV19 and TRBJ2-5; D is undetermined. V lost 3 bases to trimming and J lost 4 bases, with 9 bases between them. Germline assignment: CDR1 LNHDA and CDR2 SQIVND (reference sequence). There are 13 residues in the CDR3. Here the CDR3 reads CASSIQWGETQYF. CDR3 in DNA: TGTGCCAGTAGTATCCAATGGGGAGAGACCCAGTACTTC.

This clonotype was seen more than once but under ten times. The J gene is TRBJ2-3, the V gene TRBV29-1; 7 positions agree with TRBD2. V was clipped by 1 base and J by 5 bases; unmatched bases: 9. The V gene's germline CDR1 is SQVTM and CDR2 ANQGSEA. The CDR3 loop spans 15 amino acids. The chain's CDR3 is CSVEGRAGERDTQYF. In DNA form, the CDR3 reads TGCAGCGTTGAAGGTAGGGCGGGAGAGAGAGATACGCAGTATTTT.

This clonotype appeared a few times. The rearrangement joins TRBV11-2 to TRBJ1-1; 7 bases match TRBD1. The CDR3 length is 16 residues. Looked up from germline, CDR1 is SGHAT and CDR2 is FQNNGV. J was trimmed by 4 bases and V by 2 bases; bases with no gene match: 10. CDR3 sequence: CASSLSWTGVRTEAFF. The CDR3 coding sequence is TGTGCCAGCAGCTTATCCTGGACAGGAGTTCGCACTGAAGCTTTCTTT.

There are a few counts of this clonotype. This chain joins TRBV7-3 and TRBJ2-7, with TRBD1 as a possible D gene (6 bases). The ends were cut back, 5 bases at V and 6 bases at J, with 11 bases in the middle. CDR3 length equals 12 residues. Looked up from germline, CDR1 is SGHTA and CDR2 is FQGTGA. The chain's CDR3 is CASSPQGIEQYF. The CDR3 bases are TGTGCCAGCAGCCCGCAGGGGATCGAGCAGTACTTC. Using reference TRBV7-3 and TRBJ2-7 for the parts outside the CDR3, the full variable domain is GAGVSQTPSNKVTEKGKYVELRCDPISGHTALYWYRQSLGQGPEFLIYFQGTGAADDSGLPNDRFFAVRPEGSVSTLKIQRTERGDSAVYLCASSPQGIEQYFGPGTRLTVT.

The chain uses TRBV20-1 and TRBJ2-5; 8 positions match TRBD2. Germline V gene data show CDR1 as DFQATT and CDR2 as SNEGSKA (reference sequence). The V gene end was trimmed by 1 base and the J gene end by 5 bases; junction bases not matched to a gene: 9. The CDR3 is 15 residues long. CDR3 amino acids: CSARGAGGWDETQYF. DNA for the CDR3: TGCAGTGCTAGAGGGGCGGGAGGATGGGATGAGACCCAGTACTTC.

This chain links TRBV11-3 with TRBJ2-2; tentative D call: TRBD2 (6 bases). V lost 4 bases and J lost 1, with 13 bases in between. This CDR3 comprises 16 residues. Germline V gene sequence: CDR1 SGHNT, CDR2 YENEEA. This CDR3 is CASSSPAGRNTGELFF. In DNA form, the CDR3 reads TGTGCCAGCAGCTCCCCCGCGGGACGGAACACCGGGGAGCTGTTTTTT.

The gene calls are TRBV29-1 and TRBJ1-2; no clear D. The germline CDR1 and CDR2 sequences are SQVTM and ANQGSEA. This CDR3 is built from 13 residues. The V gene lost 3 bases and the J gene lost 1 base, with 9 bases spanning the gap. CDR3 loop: CSVDTSRNYGYTF. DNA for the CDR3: TGCAGCGTTGACACAAGTCGTAACTATGGCTACACCTTC.